Listed here are 18 T cell receptor beta chains from one sample, sequenced in a study of beta chain features in type 1 diabetes. cDNA synthesis used the whole RNA isolate, giving expressed TCRB sequences. The method was immunoSEQ multiplex PCR; TCRdb's version includes in-frame clones alone and lacks a portion of them. The sample lists 150,000 to 170,000 clones, roughly 8% occurring once. The sample consisted of central memory CD4+ T cells from blood. The source of these receptors is a man aged 18 to 29 in good health.

This clone was counted between two and nine times. This chain joins TRBV20-1 and TRBJ2-1; D is uncertain. Germline V CDR1 and CDR2: DFQATT, SNEGSKA (reference sequence). The length of the CDR3 is 11 residues. Trimming left V 1 base short and J 6 bases short, with 4 bases between. CDR3 in DNA: TGCAGTGCTAGAGGTCGCAATGAGCAGTTCTTC. It codes for CSARGRNEQFF.

The V call is TRBV11-2, the J call TRBJ2-2, with a weak D call TRBD2 (6 bases). Trimming cost V 0 bases and J 5 bases, with 10 bases left between them. CDR1 is SGHAT, CDR2 FQNNGV, per germline. The CDR3 is 15 residues long. The CDR3: CASSLEIGGTGELFF. CDR3 in DNA: TGTGCCAGCAGCTTAGAGATTGGGGGGACCGGGGAGCTGTTTTTT. Complete variable domain (other parts from reference TRBV11-2 and TRBJ2-2): EAGVAQSPRYKIIEKRQSVAFWCNPISGHATLYWYQQILGQGPKLLIQFQNNGVVDDSQLPKDRFSAERLKGVDSTLKIQPAKLEDSAVYLCASSLEIGGTGELFFGEGSRLTVL.

This clone has a handful of counts. V usage is TRBV9 and J usage is TRBJ2-7; 10 bases agree with TRBD1. Germline CDR1 and CDR2: SGDLS and YYNGEE. The CDR3 loop spans 14 amino acids. Trimming removed 2 bases from V and 3 bases from J; junction bases left unmatched: 2. The CDR3 sequence is CASSVRDRGYEQYF. CDR3 DNA: TGTGCCAGCAGCGTCCGGGACAGGGGCTACGAGCAGTACTTC.

This chain connects TRBV28 to TRBJ2-1; maybe TRBD1 (5 bases). V was trimmed by 8 bases and J by 7 bases, leaving 9 bases between them. The CDR3 spans 11 residues. Germline V gene data show CDR1 as MDHEN and CDR2 as SYDVKM. The DNA for the CDR3 is TGTGCCAGCGGTGACAGAAATGAGCAGTTCTTC. Its protein product is CASGDRNEQFF.

This chain joins TRBV27 and TRBJ2-6; 9 bases agree with TRBD1. The CDR3 extends over 16 amino acids. Germline V gene sequence: CDR1 MNHEY, CDR2 SMNVEV (reference sequence). The V gene end was trimmed by 2 bases and the J gene end by 2 bases; junction bases not matched to a gene: 1. CDR3 sequence: CASSLTGGAGANVLTF. CDR3 coding DNA: TGTGCCAGCAGTTTAACAGGGGGCGCTGGGGCCAACGTCCTGACTTTC.

V and J are TRBV11-2 and TRBJ2-5; 8 nucleotides line up with TRBD1. CDR3 length: 14 residues. Per the germline V gene, CDR1 is SGHAT and CDR2 is FQNNGV. The ends lost 7 bases at V and 1 base at J; junction bases unmatched: 5. This chain's CDR3 is CASTPDRGQETQYF. The CDR3 nucleotides read TGTGCCAGCACCCCTGACAGGGGCCAAGAGACCCAGTACTTC.

This clone was seen more than once but under ten times. The CDR3 DNA follows: TGCAGCGTTCAATCGTGGACTAGCCACAATGAGCAGTTCTTC. Translation: CSVQSWTSHNEQFF. The V call is TRBV29-1, the J call TRBJ2-1; 8 nucleotides agree with TRBD2. V lost 5 bases to trimming and J lost 5 bases; unmatched junction nucleotides: 8. The CDR3 is 14 residues long. Looked up from germline, CDR1 is SQVTM and CDR2 is ANQGSEA.

This clone was seen more than once but under ten times. The rearrangement links TRBV7-3 to TRBJ2-3; D unclear. The ends were cut back, 5 bases at V and 3 bases at J, with 15 bases in the middle. There are 15 residues in the CDR3. Per germline, CDR1 SGHTA and CDR2 FQGTGA. The chain's CDR3 is CASSPELRGTDTQYF. The CDR3 DNA is TGTGCCAGCAGCCCCGAACTCCGAGGAACAGATACGCAGTATTTT.

There are a few counts of this clone. This chain links TRBV5-8 with TRBJ1-5; possibly TRBD1 for D (5 bases). V was cut by 0 bases and J by 7 bases, with 14 bases left in between. Germline V CDR1 and CDR2: SGHTS, YDEGEE. This CDR3 has 15 amino acids. CDR3 bases: TGTGCCAGCAGCTTGGATGGCCGGGGGTGGCAGCCCCAGCATTTT. As protein: CASSLDGRGWQPQHF. The whole variable domain, remainder taken from reference TRBV5-8 and TRBJ1-5, is EAGVTQSPTHLIKTRGQQATLRCSPISGHTSVYWYQQALGLGLQFLLWYDEGEERNRGNFPPRFSGRQFPNYSSELNVNALELEDSALYLCASSLDGRGWQPQHFGDGTRLSIL.

This clone was counted only a few times. This rearrangement joins TRBV28 to TRBJ2-7; possibly TRBD2 for D (5 bases). Germline V gene lookup returns CDR1 MDHEN and CDR2 SYDVKM. V was clipped by 3 bases and J by 9 bases, with 15 bases between them. The CDR3 has 13 amino acids. CDR3 coding DNA: TGTGCCAGCAGTTTGGTTGGACCGGAGGCGCAGTACTTC. Protein: CASSLVGPEAQYF.

In the case of this clone: Other nucleotide sequences in the sample specify the same CDR3. CDR3 amino acids: CASSPPTGTGRTDTQYF. The CDR3 DNA is TGTGCCAGCTCACCGCCGACCGGGACAGGCCGCACAGATACGCAGTATTTT. The genes are TRBV18 and TRBJ2-3; TRBD1 aligns across 8 bases. Trimming removed 3 bases from V and 1 base from J; junction bases left unmatched: 9. The CDR3 extends over 17 amino acids. Germline CDR1 reads KGHSH; CDR2 reads LQKENI.

This clone turned up a few times. This chain connects TRBV19 to TRBJ2-1, with D perhaps matching TRBD1 (5 bases). The CDR3 is 12 residues long. Trimming cost V 5 bases and J 9 bases, with 11 bases left between them. CDR1 and CDR2 (germline): LNHDA, SQIVND (reference sequence). CDR3 amino acids: CASSPGIGEQFF. In DNA form, the CDR3 reads TGTGCCAGTAGTCCAGGGATCGGTGAGCAGTTCTTC.

This chain uses TRBV5-5 with TRBJ1-5, with D possibly TRBD1 on 5 matching bases. The CDR3 length is 15 residues. Trimming shortened V by 4 bases and J by 0 bases, and 11 bases separated the two germline ends. Germline V CDR1 and CDR2: SGHKS, YYEKEE (reference sequence). The CDR3 reads CASSMTAHSNQPQHF. Written as DNA, the CDR3 is TGTGCCAGCAGCATGACAGCCCATAGCAATCAGCCCCAGCATTTT.

This clone has at least ten counts. The chain couples TRBV7-9 to TRBJ2-1; 13 bases fit TRBD2. This CDR3 region has 17 residues. The junction had 11 bases not matched to a gene; V was cut back by 5 bases and J by 7 bases. Germline V gives CDR1 SEHNR, CDR2 FQNEAQ (reference sequence). CDR3 DNA: TGTGCCAGCAGCCTACGGACCGGGACTAGCGGGATGAATGAGCAGTTCTTC. Its protein product is CASSLRTGTSGMNEQFF.

The rearrangement links TRBV30 to TRBJ1-2; the match to TRBD1 covers 9 bases. Germline V lookup: CDR1 GTSNPN, CDR2 SVGIG (reference sequence). This CDR3 spans 13 amino acids. V shed 5 bases, J shed 7 bases, and the junction held 8 bases outside the gene matches. The CDR3 DNA follows: TGTGCCTGGGGTCGACAGGGGGGGGTTGGCTACACCTTC. This sequence encodes CAWGRQGGVGYTF.

The chain employs TRBV5-8 and TRBJ2-2; the D gene is possibly TRBD1 (6 bases). V dropped 0 bases and J dropped 3 bases, with 9 bases sitting between them. The germline CDR1 and CDR2 sequences are SGHTS and YDEGEE. The CDR3 is 15 residues long. CDR3 protein: CASSLAQGHTGELFF. DNA of the CDR3: TGTGCCAGCAGCTTGGCCCAGGGGCACACCGGGGAGCTGTTTTTT. Filled out from reference TRBV5-8 and TRBJ2-2, the complete variable domain reads EAGVTQSPTHLIKTRGQQATLRCSPISGHTSVYWYQQALGLGLQFLLWYDEGEERNRGNFPPRFSGRQFPNYSSELNVNALELEDSALYLCASSLAQGHTGELFFGEGSRLTVL.

The V call is TRBV27, the J call TRBJ1-2, with 7 bases that match TRBD1. There are 15 residues in the CDR3. The germline CDR1 and CDR2 sequences are MNHEY and SMNVEV (reference sequence). The V and J ends lost 2 bases and 4 bases, in that order; junction bases with no gene match: 7. CDR3 bases: TGTGCCAGCAGTTTACAACGAGGGGGCAGCTATGGCTACACCTTC. Residues: CASSLQRGGSYGYTF.

This clone was counted a few times. This chain connects TRBV19 to TRBJ2-1; TRBD2 agrees at 9 bases. Germline loops: CDR1 LNHDA, CDR2 SQIVND (reference sequence). The CDR3 sequence is 17 residues long. V dropped 0 bases and J dropped 1; count of bases not matched to a gene: 4. The CDR3 DNA follows: TGTGCCAGTAGTATAGAAAGCGGGAGGTCTTCCTACAATGAGCAGTTCTTC. Protein product: CASSIESGRSSYNEQFF. Combining the CDR3 with reference TRBV19 and TRBJ2-1 gives the whole variable domain DGGITQSPKYLFRKEGQNVTLSCEQNLNHDAMYWYRQDPGQGLRLIYYSQIVNDFQKGDIAEGYSVSREKKESFPLTVTSAQKNPTAFYLCASSIESGRSSYNEQFFGPGTRLTVL.